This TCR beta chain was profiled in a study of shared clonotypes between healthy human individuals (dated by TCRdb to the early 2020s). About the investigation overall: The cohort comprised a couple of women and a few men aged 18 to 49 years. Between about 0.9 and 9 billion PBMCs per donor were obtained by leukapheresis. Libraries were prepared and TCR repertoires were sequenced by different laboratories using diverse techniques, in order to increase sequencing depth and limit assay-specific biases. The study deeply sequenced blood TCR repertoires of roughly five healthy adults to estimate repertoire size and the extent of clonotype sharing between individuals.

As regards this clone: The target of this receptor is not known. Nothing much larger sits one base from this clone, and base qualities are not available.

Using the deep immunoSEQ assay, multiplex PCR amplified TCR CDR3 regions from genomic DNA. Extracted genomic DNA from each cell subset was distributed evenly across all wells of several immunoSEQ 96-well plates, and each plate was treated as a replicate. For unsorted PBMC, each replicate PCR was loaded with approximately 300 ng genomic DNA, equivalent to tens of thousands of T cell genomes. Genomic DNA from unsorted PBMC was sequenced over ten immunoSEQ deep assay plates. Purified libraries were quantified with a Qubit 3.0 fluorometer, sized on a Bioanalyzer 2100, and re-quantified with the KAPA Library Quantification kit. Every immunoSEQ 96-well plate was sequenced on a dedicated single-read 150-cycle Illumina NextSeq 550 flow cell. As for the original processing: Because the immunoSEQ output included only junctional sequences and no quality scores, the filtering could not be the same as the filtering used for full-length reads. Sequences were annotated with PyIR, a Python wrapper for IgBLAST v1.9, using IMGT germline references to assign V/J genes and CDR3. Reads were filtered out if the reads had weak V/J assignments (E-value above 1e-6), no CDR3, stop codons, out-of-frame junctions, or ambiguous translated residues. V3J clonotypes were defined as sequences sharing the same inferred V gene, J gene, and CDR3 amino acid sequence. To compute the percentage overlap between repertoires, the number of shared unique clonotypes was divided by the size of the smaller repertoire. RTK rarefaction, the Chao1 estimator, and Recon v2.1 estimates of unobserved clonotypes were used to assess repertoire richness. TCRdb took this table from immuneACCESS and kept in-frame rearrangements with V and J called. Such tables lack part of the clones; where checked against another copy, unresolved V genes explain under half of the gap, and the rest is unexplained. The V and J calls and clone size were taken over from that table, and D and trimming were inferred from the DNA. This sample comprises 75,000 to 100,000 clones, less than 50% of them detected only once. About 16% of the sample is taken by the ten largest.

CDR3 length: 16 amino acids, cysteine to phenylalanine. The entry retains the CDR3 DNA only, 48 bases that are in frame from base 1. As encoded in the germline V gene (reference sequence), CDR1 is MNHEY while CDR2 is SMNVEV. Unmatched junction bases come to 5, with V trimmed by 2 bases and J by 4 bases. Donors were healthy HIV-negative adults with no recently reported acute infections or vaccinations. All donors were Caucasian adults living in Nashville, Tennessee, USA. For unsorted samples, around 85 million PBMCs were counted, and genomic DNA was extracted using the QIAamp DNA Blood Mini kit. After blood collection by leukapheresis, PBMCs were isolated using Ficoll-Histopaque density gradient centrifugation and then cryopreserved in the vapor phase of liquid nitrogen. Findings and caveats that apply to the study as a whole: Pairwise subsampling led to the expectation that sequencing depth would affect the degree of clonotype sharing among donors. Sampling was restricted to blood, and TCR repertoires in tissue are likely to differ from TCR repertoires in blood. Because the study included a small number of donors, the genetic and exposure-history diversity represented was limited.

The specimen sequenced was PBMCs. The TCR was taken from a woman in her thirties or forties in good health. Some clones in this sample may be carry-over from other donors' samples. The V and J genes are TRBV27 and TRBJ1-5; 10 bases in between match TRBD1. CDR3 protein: CASSLETGGPNQPQHF. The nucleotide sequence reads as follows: TGTGCCAGCAGTTTAGAGACAGGGGGCCCTAATCAGCCCCAGCATTTT.